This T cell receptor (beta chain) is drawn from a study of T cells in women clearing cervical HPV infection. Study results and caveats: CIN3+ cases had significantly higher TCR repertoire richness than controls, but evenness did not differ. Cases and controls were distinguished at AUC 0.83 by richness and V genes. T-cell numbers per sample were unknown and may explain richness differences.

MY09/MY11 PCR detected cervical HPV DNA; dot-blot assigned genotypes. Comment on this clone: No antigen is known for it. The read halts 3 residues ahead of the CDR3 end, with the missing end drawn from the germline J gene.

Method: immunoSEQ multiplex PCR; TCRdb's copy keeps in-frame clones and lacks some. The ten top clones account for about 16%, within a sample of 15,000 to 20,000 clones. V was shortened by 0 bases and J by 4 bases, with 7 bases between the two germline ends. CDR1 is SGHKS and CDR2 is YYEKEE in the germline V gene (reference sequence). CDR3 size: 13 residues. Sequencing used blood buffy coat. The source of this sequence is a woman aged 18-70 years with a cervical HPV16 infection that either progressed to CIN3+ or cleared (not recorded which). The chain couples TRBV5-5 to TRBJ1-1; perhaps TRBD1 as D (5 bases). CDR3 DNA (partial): TGTGCCAGCAGCTTGGGGGGGGTCACTGAA. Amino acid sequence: CASSLGGVTE. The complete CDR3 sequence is CASSLGGVTEAFF. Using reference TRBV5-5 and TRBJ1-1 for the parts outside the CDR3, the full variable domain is DAGVTQSPTHLIKTRGQQVTLRCSPISGHKSVSWYQQVLGQGPQFIFQYYEKEERGRGNFPDRFSARQFPNYSSELNVNALLLGDSALYLCASSLGGVTEAFFGQGTRLTVV.